This TCR beta chain was sequenced for a study of blood T cells in healthy people across ages. Combining a sample-barcoded 5' primer with a J-beta primer mix, a second PCR ran for roughly 7 to 11 cycles. TCRdb ran MiXCR on the 5' RACE reads and lists one entry per CDR3 protein. The repertoire includes roughly 1,500,000 distinct CDR3 sequences, about 32% of them detected once, and roughly 12% sits in the top ten. The TCR originated in a woman aged 25 to 45 in good health. The sample taken for sequencing was blood.

CDR3 coding DNA: TGTGCCAGCAGTTTAGCGGGGGGCTCTACTAATGGCTACACCTTC. The encoded protein is CASSLAGGSTNGYTF. The chain uses TRBV12-3 or TRBV12-4 and TRBJ1-2; weak D call: TRBD1 (6 bases). There are 15 residues in the CDR3. V gave up 0 bases and J gave up 6 bases, with 14 bases separating them.